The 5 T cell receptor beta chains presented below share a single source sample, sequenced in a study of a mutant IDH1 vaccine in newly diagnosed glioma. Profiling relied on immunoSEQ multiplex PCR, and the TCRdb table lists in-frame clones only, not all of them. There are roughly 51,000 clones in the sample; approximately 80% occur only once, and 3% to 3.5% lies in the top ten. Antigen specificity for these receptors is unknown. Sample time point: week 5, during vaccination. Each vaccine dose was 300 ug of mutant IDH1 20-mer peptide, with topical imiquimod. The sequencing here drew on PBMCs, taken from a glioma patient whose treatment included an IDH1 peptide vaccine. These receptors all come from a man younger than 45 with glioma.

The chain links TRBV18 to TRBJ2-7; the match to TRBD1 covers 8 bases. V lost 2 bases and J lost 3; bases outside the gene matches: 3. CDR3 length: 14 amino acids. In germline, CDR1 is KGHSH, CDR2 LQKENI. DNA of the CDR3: TGTGCCAGCTCACCAGCAGGGGGCAACTACGAGCAGTACTTC. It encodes CASSPAGGNYEQYF.

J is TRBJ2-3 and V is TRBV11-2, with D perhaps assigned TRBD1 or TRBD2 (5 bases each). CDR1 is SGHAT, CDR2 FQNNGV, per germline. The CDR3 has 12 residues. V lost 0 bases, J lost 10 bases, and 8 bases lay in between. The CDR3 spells CASSLERGAQYF. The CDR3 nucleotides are TGTGCCAGCAGCTTAGAGAGGGGTGCGCAGTATTTT.

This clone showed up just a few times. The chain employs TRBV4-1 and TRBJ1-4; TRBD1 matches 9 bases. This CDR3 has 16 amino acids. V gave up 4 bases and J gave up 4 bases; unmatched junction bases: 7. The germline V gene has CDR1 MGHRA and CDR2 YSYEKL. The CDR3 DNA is TGCGCCAGCAGCCCTGGACAGGGGAAGAGTAATGAAAAACTGTTTTTT. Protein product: CASSPGQGKSNEKLFF.

The CDR3 region is CASSFRDRGRDEQFF. The CDR3 region has the DNA TGTGCCAGCAGCTTCCGGGACAGGGGGCGGGATGAGCAGTTCTTC. The V gene is TRBV7-8, the J gene TRBJ2-1; TRBD1 agrees at 12 bases. Germline trimming cut 3 bases from V and 8 bases from J; bases unmatched to any gene: 5. Looked up from germline, CDR1 is SGHVS and CDR2 is FQNEAQ. CDR3 length equals 15 residues.

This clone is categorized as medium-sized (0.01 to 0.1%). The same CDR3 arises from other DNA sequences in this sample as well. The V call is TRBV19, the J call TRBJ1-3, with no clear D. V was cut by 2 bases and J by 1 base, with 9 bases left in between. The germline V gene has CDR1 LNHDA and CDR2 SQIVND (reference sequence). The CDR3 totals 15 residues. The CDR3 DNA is TGTGCCAGTAGTATATCGGGGATGTCTGGAAACACCATATATTTT. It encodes CASSISGMSGNTIYF. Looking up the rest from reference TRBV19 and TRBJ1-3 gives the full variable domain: DGGITQSPKYLFRKEGQNVTLSCEQNLNHDAMYWYRQDPGQGLRLIYYSQIVNDFQKGDIAEGYSVSREKKESFPLTVTSAQKNPTAFYLCASSISGMSGNTIYFGEGSWLTVV.